This TCR beta chain was sequenced in a study of T cells in Graves' hyperthyroidism and ophthalmopathy. The CDR3 regions of TCR beta were amplified from RNA transcripts. The HTBI primer set served for first-round RT-PCR of the TCR CDR3. TCRdb re-called the multiplex PCR reads with MiXCR, one entry per CDR3 protein. This table has about 840,000 distinct CDR3 sequences, approximately 40% appearing once. V lost 4 bases, J lost 9 bases, and 15 bases lay in between. The CDR3 loop spans 13 amino acids. The germline V gene has CDR1 SEHNR and CDR2 FQNEAQ (reference sequence). Sequenced input: blood. The source is a young man with Graves' hyperthyroidism. The J gene is TRBJ1-1, the V gene TRBV7-9, with D perhaps TRBD1 (6 bases). CDR3 bases: TGTGCCAGCAGCTGGCAGGGGATGGAGAAAGCTTTCTTT. It codes for CASSWQGMEKAFF.